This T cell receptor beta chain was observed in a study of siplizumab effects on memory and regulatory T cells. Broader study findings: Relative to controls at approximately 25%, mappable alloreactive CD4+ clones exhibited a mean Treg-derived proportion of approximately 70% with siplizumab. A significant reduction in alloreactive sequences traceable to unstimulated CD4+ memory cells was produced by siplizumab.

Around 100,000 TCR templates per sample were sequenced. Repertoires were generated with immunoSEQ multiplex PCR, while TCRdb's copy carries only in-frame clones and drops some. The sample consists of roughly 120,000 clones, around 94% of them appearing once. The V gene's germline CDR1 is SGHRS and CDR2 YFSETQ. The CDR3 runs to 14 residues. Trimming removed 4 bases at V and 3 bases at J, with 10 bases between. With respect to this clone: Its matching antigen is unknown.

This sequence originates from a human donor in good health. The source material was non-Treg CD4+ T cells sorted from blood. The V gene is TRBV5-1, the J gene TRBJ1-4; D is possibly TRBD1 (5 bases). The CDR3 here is CASSRDDPNEKLFF. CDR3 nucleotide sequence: TGCGCCAGCAGCCGGGACGACCCTAATGAAAAACTGTTTTTT.